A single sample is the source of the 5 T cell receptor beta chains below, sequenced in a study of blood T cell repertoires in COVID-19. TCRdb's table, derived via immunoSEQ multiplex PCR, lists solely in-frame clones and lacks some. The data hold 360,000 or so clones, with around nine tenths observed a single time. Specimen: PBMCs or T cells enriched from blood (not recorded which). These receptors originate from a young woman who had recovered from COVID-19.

The CDR3 loop is CASSLTGPSGNTIYF. CDR3 DNA: TGTGCCAGCAGCCTGACAGGGCCCTCTGGAAACACCATATATTTT. This sequence joins TRBV6-5 and TRBJ1-3; 7 positions match TRBD1. This CDR3 has 15 residues. The junction had 5 bases not matched to a gene; V was cut back by 6 bases and J by 0 bases. Germline V gene data show CDR1 as MNHEY and CDR2 as SVGAGI.

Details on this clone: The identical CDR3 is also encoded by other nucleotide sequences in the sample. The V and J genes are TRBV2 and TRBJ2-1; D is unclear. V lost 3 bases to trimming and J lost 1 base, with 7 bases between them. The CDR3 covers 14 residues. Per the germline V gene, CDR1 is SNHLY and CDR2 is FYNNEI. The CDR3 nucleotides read TGTGCCAGCAGTGAGAACATATCCTACAATGAGCAGTTCTTC. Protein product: CASSENISYNEQFF. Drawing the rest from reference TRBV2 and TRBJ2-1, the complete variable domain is EPEVTQTPSHQVTQMGQEVILRCVPISNHLYFYWYRQILGQKVEFLVSFYNNEISEKSEIFDDQFSVERPDGSNFTLKIRSTKLEDSAMYFCASSENISYNEQFFGPGTRLTVL.

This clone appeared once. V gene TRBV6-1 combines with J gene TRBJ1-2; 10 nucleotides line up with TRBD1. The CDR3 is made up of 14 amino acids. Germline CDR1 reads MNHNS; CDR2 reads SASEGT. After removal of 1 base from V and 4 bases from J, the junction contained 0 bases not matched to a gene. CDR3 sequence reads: CASSEGTGGYGYTF. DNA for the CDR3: TGTGCCAGCAGTGAAGGGACAGGGGGCTATGGCTACACCTTC.

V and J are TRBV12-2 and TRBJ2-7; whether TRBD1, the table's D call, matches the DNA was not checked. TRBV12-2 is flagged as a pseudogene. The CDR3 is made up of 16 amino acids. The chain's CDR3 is CASRRIRTGAIYEQYF. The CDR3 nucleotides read TGTGCAAGTCGCCGAATAAGGACAGGGGCTATCTACGAGCAGTACTTC.

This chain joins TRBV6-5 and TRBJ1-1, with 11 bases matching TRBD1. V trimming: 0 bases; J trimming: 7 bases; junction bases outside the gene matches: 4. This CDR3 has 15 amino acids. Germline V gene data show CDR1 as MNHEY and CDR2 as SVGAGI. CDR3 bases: TGTGCCAGCAGTTACTCGAGGGACAGGGGGTATGAAGCTTTCTTT. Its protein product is CASSYSRDRGYEAFF.